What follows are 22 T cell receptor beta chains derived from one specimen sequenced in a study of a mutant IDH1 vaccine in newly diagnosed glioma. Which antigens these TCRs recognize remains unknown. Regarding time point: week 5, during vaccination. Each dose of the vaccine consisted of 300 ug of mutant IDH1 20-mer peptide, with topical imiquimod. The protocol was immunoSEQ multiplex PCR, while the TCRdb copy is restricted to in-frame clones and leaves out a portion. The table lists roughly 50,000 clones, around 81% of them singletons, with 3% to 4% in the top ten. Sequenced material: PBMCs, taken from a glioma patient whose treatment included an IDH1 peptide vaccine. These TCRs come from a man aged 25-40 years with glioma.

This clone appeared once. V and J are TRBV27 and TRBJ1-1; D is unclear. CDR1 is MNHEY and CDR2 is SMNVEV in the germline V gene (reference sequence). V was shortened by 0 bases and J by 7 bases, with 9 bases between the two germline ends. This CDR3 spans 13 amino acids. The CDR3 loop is CASSLSWGNEAFF. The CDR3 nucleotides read TGTGCCAGCAGTTTATCGTGGGGAAATGAAGCTTTCTTT.

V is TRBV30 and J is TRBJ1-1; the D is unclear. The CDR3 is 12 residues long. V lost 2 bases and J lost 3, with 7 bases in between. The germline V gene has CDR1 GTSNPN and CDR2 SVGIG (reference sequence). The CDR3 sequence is CAWSWGDTEAFF. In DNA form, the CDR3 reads TGTGCCTGGAGTTGGGGTGACACTGAAGCTTTCTTT.

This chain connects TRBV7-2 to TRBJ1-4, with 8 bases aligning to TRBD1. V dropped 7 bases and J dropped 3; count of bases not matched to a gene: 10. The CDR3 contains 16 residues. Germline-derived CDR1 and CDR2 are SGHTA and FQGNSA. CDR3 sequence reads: CASNSQQDRANEKLFF. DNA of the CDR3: TGTGCCAGCAACTCACAACAGGACAGGGCTAATGAAAAACTGTTTTTT.

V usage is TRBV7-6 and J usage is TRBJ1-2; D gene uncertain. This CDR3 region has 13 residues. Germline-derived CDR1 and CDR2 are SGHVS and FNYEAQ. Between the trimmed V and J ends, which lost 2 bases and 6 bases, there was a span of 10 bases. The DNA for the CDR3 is TGTGCCAGCAGCTTAAGTCTCACGAATGGCTACACCTTC. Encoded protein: CASSLSLTNGYTF.

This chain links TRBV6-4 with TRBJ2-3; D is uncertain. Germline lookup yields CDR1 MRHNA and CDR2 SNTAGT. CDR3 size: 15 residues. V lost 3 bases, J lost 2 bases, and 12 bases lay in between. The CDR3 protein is CASSEGRTDTDTQYF. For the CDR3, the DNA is TGTGCCAGCAGTGAAGGTCGGACCGACACAGATACGCAGTATTTT.

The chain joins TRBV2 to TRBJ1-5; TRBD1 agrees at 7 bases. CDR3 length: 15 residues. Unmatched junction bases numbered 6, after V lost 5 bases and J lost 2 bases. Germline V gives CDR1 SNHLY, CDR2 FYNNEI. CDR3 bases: TGTGCCAGCAGTACCCCAGGGGGAGGCAATCAGCCCCAGCATTTT. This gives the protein CASSTPGGGNQPQHF.

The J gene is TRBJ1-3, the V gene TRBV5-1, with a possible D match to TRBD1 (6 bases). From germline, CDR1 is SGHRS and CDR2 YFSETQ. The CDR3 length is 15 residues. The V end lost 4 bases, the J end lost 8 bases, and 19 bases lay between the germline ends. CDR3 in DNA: TGCGCCAGCAGCCCAACCGGGACAAAAGGCGACACCATATATTTT. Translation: CASSPTGTKGDTIYF.

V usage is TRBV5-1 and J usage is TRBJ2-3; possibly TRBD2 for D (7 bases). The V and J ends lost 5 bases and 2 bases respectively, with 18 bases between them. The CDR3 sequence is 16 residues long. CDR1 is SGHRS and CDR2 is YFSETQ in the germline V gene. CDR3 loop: CASSRGGRLPTDTQYF. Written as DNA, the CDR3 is TGCGCCAGCAGTAGGGGGGGACGCCTTCCCACAGATACGCAGTATTTT.

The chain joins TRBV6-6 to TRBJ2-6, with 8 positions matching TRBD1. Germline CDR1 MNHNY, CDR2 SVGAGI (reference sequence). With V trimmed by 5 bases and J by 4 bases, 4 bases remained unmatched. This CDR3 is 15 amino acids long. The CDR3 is CASSLTGAGANVLTF. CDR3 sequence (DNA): TGTGCCAGCAGTCTGACAGGGGCAGGGGCCAACGTCCTGACTTTC.

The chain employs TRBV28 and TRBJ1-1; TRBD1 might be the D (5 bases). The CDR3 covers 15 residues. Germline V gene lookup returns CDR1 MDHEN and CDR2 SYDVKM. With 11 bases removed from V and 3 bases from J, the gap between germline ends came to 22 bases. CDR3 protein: CAGGRGKAGDTEAFF. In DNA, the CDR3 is TGTGCCGGGGGGAGGGGTAAGGCGGGAGACACTGAAGCTTTCTTT. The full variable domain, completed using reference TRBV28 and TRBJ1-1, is DVKVTQSSRYLVKRTGEKVFLECVQDMDHENMFWYRQDPGLGLRLIYFSYDVKMKEKGDIPEGYSVSREKKERFSLILESASTNQTSMYLCAGGRGKAGDTEAFFGQGTRLTVV.

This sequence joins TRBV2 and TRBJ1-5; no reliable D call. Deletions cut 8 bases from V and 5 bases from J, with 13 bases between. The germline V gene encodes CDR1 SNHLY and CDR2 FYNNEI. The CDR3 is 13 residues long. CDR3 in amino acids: CASRPGEDQPQHF. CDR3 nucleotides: TGTGCCAGCCGCCCCGGGGAGGATCAGCCCCAGCATTTT.

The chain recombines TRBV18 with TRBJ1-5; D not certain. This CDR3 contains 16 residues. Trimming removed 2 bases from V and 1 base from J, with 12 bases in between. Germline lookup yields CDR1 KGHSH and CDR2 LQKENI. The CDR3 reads CASSPTESWSNQPQHF. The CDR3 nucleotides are TGTGCCAGCTCACCAACCGAGAGTTGGAGCAATCAGCCCCAGCATTTT.

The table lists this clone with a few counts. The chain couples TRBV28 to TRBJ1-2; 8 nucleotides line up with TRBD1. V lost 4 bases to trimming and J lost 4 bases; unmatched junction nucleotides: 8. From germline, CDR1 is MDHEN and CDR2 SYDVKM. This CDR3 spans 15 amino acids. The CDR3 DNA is TGTGCCAGCAGTTCCCTATCAGACAGGGGCTATGGCTACACCTTC. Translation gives CASSSLSDRGYGYTF.

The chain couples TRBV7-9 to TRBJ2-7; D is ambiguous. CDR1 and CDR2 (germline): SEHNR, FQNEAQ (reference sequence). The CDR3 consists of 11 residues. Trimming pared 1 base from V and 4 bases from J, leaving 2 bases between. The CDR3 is CASSLDYEQYF. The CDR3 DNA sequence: TGTGCCAGCAGCTTAGATTACGAGCAGTACTTC.

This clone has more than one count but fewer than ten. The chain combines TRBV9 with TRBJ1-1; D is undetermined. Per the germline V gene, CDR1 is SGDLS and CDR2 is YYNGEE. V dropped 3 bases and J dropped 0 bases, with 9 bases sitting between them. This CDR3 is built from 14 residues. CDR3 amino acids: CASSGNRLNTEAFF. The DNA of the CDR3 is TGTGCCAGCAGCGGGAACAGATTGAACACTGAAGCTTTCTTT. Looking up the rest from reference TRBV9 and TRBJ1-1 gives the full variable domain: DSGVTQTPKHLITATGQRVTLRCSPRSGDLSVYWYQQSLDQGLQFLIQYYNGEERAKGNILERFSAQQFPDLHSELNLSSLELGDSALYFCASSGNRLNTEAFFGQGTRLTVV.

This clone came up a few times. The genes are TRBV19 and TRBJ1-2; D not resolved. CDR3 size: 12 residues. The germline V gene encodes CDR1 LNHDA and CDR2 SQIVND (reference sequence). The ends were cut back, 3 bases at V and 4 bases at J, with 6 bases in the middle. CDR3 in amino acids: CASSMLSYGYTF. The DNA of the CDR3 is TGTGCCAGTAGTATGCTTTCCTATGGCTACACCTTC.

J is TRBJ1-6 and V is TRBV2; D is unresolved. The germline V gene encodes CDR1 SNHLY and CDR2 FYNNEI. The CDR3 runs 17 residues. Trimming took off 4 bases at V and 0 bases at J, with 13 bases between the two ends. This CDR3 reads CASSVYGGRSYNSPLHF. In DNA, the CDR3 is TGTGCCAGCAGTGTTTACGGCGGTCGCTCCTATAATTCACCCCTCCACTTT.

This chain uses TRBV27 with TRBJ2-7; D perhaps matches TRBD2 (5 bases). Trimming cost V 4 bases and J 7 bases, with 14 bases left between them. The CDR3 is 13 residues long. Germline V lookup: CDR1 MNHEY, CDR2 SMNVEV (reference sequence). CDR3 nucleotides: TGTGCCAGCAGTTCCCCGGCGAGAGGGGAGCAGTACTTC. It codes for CASSSPARGEQYF.

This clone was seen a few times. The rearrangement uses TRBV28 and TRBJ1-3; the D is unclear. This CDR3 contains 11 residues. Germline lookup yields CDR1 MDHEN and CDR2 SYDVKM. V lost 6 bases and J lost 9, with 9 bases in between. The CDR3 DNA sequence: TGTGCCAGCAGAACTGGGTCCACCATATATTTT. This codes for CASRTGSTIYF. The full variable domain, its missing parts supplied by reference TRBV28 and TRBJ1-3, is DVKVTQSSRYLVKRTGEKVFLECVQDMDHENMFWYRQDPGLGLRLIYFSYDVKMKEKGDIPEGYSVSREKKERFSLILESASTNQTSMYLCASRTGSTIYFGEGSWLTVV.

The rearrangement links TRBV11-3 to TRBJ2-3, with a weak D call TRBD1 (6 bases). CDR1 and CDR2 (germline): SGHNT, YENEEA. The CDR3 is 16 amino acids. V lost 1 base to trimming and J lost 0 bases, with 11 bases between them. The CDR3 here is CASSLVTGRSTDTQYF. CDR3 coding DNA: TGTGCCAGCAGCTTAGTTACAGGGCGAAGCACAGATACGCAGTATTTT.

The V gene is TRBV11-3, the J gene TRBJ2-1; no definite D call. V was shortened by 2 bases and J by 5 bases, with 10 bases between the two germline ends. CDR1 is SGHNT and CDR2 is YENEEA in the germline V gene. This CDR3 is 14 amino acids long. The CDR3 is CASSLSLGHNEQFF. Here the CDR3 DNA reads TGTGCCAGCAGCTTATCGCTGGGCCACAATGAGCAGTTCTTC. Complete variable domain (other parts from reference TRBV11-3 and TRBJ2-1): EAGVVQSPRYKIIEKKQPVAFWCNPISGHNTLYWYLQNLGQGPELLIRYENEEAVDDSQLPKDRFSAERLKGVDSTLKIQPAELGDSAVYLCASSLSLGHNEQFFGPGTRLTVL.

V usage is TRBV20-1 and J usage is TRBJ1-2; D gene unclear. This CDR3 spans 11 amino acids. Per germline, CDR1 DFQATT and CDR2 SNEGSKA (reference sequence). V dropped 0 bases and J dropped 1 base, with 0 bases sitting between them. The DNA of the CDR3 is TGCAGTGCTAGAGATAACTATGGCTACACCTTC. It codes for CSARDNYGYTF.